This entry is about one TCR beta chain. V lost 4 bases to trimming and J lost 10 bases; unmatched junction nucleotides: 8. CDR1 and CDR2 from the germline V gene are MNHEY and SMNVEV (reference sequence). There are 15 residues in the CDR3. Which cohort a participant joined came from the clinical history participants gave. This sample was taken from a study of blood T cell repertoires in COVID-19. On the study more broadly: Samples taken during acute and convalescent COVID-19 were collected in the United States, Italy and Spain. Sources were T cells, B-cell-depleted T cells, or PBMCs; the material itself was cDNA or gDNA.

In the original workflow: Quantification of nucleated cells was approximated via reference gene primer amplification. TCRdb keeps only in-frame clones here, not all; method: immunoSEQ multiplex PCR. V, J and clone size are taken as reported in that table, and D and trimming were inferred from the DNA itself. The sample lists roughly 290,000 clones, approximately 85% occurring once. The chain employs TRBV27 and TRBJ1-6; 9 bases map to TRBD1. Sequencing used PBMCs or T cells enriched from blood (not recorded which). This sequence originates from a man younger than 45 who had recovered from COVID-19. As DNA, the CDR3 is TGTGCCAGCAGTTCCCCCGGGACAGGGTTGTCACCCCTCCACTTT. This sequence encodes CASSSPGTGLSPLHF.